This T cell receptor beta chain was documented in a study of blood T cell repertoires in COVID-19. Study-level background: The study drew acute and convalescent COVID-19 samples from the United States, Italy and Spain. In each case, the material was cDNA or gDNA derived from T cells, B-cell-depleted T cells, or PBMCs.

Per the authors' pipeline: By means of reference gene primer amplification, nucleated cell counts were estimated. Clones were sequenced by immunoSEQ multiplex PCR, and TCRdb holds only the in-frame ones, with some missing. That table furnishes V, J and clone size, whereas the DNA furnished D and trimming. The sample lists 60,000 to 65,000 clones, roughly 72% occurring once. Those enrolled in Seattle joined during active infection and were followed longitudinally afterward. The CDR3 extends over 15 amino acids. CDR1 and CDR2 (germline): SGHTA, FQGNSA. V gave up 5 bases and J gave up 5 bases, with 18 bases separating them. This clone counts as medium-sized (0.01 to 0.1%).

The sequence was collected from a woman in her seventies with COVID-19, enrolled during active disease. Sequencing used peripheral blood. The genes are TRBV7-2 and TRBJ2-5; weak D call: TRBD1 (5 bases). The CDR3 reads CASSQSLPPGETQYF. Here the CDR3 DNA reads TGTGCCAGCAGCCAGAGCCTACCACCAGGGGAGACCCAGTACTTC. The variable domain in full, completed from reference TRBV7-2 and TRBJ2-5, reads GAGVSQSPSNKVTEKGKDVELRCDPISGHTALYWYRQSLGQGLEFLIYFQGNSAPDKSGLPSDRFSAERTGGSVSTLTIQRTQQEDSAVYLCASSQSLPPGETQYFGPGTRLLVL.